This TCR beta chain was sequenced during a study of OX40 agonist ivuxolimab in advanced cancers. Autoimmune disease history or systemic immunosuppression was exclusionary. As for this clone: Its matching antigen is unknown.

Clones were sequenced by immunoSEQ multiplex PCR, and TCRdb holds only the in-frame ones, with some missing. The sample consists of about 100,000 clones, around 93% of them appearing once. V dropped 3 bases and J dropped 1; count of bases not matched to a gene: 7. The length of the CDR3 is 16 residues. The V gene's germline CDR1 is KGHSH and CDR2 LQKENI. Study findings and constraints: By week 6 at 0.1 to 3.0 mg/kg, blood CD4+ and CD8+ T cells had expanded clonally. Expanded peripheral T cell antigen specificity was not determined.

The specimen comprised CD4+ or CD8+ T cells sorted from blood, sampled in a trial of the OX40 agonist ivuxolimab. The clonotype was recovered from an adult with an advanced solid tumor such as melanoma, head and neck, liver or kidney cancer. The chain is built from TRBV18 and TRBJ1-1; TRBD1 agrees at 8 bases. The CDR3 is CASSPLGQGGNTEAFF. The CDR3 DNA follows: TGTGCCAGCTCACCCCTAGGACAGGGCGGGAACACTGAAGCTTTCTTT. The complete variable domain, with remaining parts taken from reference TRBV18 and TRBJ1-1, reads NAGVMQNPRHLVRRRGQEARLRCSPMKGHSHVYWYRQLPEEGLKFMVYLQKENIIDESGMPKERFSAEFPKEGPSILRIQQVVRGDSAAYFCASSPLGQGGNTEAFFGQGTRLTVV.